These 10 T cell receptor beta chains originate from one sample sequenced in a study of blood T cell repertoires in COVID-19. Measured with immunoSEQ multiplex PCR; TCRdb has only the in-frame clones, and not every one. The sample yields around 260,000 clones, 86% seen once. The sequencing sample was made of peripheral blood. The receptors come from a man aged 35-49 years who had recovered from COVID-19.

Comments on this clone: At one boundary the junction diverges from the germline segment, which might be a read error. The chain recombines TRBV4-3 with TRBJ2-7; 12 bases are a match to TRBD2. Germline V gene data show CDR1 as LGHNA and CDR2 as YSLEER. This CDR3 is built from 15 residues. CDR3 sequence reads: CASRQGLAGIYEQYF. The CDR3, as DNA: TGCGCCAGCAGGCAAGGACTAGCGGGAATCTACGAGCAGTACTTC.

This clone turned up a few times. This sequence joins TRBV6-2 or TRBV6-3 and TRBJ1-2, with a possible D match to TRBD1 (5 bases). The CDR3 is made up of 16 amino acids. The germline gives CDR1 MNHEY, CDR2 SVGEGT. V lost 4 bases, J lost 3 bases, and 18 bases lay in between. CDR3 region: CASSFQPGLADYGYTF. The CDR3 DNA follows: TGTGCCAGCAGTTTCCAACCGGGACTAGCGGACTATGGCTACACCTTC.

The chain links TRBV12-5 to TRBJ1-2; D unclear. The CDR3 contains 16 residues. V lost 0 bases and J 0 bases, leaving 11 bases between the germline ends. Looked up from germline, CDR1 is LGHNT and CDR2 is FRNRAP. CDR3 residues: CASGLVRSGSNYGYTF. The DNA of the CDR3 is TGTGCTAGTGGTTTGGTACGCTCAGGTTCTAACTATGGCTACACCTTC.

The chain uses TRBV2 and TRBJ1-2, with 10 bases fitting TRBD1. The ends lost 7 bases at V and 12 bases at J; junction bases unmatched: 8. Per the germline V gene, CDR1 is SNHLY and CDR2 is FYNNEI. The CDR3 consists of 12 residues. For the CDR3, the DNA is TGTGCCAGCACCGATCCCGGGACAGGGGACACCTTC. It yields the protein CASTDPGTGDTF.

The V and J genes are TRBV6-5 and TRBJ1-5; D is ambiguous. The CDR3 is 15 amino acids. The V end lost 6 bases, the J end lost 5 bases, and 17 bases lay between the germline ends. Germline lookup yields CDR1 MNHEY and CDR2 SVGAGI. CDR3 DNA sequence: TGTGCCAGCAGCCGACGCGGGGTAGCGGATCAGCCCCAGCATTTT. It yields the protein CASSRRGVADQPQHF.

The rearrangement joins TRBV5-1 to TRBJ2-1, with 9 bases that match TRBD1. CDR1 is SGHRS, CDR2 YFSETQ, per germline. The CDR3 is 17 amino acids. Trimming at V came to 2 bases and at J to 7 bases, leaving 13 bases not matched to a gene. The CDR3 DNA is TGCGCCAGCAGCTTAGCCACGACAGGGGGATTGGGGAATGAGCAGTTCTTC. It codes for CASSLATTGGLGNEQFF.

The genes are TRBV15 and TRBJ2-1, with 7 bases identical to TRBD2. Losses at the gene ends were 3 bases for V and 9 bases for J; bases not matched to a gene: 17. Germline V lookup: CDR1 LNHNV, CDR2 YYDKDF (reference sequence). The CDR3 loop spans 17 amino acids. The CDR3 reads CATSSFASGPGLTEQFF. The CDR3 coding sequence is TGTGCCACCAGCAGCTTCGCTAGCGGTCCCGGCCTTACTGAGCAGTTCTTC.

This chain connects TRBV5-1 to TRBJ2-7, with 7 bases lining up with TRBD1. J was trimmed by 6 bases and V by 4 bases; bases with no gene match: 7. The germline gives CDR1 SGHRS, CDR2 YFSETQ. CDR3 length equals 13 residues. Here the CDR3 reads CASSLGQKVEQYF. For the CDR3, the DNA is TGCGCCAGCAGCCTGGGACAGAAAGTCGAGCAGTACTTC.

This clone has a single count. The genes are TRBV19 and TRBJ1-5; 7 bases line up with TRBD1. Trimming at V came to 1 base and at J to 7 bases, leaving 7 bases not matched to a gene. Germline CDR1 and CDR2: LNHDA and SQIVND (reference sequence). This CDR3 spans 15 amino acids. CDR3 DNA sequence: TGTGCCAGTAGTATAGTAGGGGGCCAAGGACAGCCCCAGCATTTT. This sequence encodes CASSIVGGQGQPQHF.

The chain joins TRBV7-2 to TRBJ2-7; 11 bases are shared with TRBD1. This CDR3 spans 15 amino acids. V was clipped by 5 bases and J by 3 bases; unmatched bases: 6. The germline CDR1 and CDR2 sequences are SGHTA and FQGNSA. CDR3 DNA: TGTGCCAGCAGCCTGCTGGACAGGGGGCTCTACGAGCAGTACTTC. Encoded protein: CASSLLDRGLYEQYF.